This T cell receptor beta chain is drawn from a study of cytomegalovirus exposure and HLA in healthy donors. From germline, CDR1 is KGHSH and CDR2 LQKENI. This CDR3 spans 15 amino acids. After removal of 5 bases from V and 2 bases from J, the junction contained 7 bases not matched to a gene. The study ran its PCR with 60 Vbeta and 13 Jbeta primers. Some clones are missing from TCRdb's copy, which holds only in-frame ones; the method was immunoSEQ multiplex PCR. The sample has some 150,000 clones; 75% are singletons. This rearrangement joins TRBV18 to TRBJ2-7; the match to TRBD1 covers 9 bases. This TCR derives from a middle-aged man in good health and CMV-seronegative. The sequenced sample consisted of PBMCs. Here the CDR3 DNA reads TGTGCCAGCTCATTAACGGACAGGGGTACCTACGAGCAGTACTTC. It encodes CASSLTDRGTYEQYF.